The 12 T cell receptor beta chains listed next were all sequenced from one sample in a study of vaccination and CD4 T cells after COVID-19. Their recognized antigens are unknown. Indicated treatment: roughly 11-day PBMC culture with coronavirus spike peptide pools or control peptides (ViraFEST assay). Once obtained from cultured CD4+ T cells, the DNA was sequenced using the Oncomine TCR Beta short-read assay. TCRdb fed the PCR reads into MiXCR, producing one record per CDR3 protein. The table includes about 14,000 distinct CDR3 sequences, roughly 39% detected once. Sequencing was done on a sample of CD4+ T cells from blood, cultured in vitro. Receptor source: a human donor who had recovered from COVID-19.

V and J are TRBV24-1 and TRBJ2-2, with 10 nucleotides matching TRBD1. The length of the CDR3 is 17 residues. V gave up 4 bases and J gave up 6 bases; unmatched junction bases: 10. Germline CDR1 is KGHDR and CDR2 is SFDVKD. The CDR3 DNA reads as TGTGCCACCAGTGAAGAGACAGGGGGCGCAGTAGCCGGGGAGCTGTTTTTT. It is translated as CATSEETGGAVAGELFF.

The chain recombines TRBV10-1 with TRBJ1-2; 7 bases match TRBD1. This CDR3 has 13 amino acids. Trimming took 5 bases from V and 4 from J; bases not matched to a gene: 4. Germline CDR1 WNHNN, CDR2 SYGVQD (reference sequence). The CDR3: CASSPDRVYGYTF. As DNA, the CDR3 is TGCGCCAGCAGTCCCGACAGGGTCTATGGCTACACCTTC.

The chain couples TRBV21-1 to TRBJ1-5. TRBV21-1 is tagged as a pseudogene. This CDR3 has 18 amino acids. In nucleotides, the CDR3 is TGTGCCAGCATGCCGAGTTCTGGACCTAGATATAGCAATCAGCCCCAGCATTTT. Translation gives CASMPSSGPRYSNQPQHF.

This chain connects TRBV6-2 or TRBV6-3 to TRBJ2-2, with 10 positions matching TRBD2. The CDR3 contains 18 residues. The V gene's germline CDR1 is MNHEY and CDR2 SVGEGT. J was trimmed by 0 bases and V by 2 bases; bases with no gene match: 6. The CDR3 DNA reads as TGTGCCAGCAGTTACAGCCAGCGGGGGGGCGCGAACACCGGGGAGCTGTTTTTT. Translation: CASSYSQRGGANTGELFF.

This clonotype was observed a handful of times. The V call is TRBV7-2, the J call TRBJ1-1; D gene uncertain. Germline assignment: CDR1 SGHTA and CDR2 FQGNSA. This CDR3 has 15 residues. Between the trimmed V and J ends, which lost 1 base and 0 bases, there was a span of 9 bases. CDR3 nucleotide sequence: TGTGCCAGCAGCTTAGTCCAGAACGTGAACACTGAAGCTTTCTTT. It is translated as CASSLVQNVNTEAFF.

This clonotype appeared a few times. V usage is TRBV19 and J usage is TRBJ1-2; D might be TRBD1 (6 bases). Trimming removed 5 bases from V and 4 bases from J, with 20 bases in between. The CDR3 is made up of 16 amino acids. Germline V gene lookup returns CDR1 LNHDA and CDR2 SQIVND (reference sequence). The CDR3 reads CASSLLKPGHIYGYTF. The CDR3 nucleotides are TGTGCCAGTAGTCTTTTAAAACCGGGACACATCTATGGCTACACCTTC.

The V and J genes are TRBV27 and TRBJ2-1; D may match TRBD1 or TRBD2 (5 bases each). The CDR3 is made up of 13 amino acids. The germline V and J ends were trimmed by 1 base and 9 bases, with 10 bases remaining between them. Germline V gives CDR1 MNHEY, CDR2 SMNVEV (reference sequence). CDR3 DNA sequence: TGTGCCAGCAGTTTATTCAGGGAGAGTGAGCAGTTCTTC. Translated: CASSLFRESEQFF.

The chain links TRBV20-1 to TRBJ2-3, with TRBD2 identical over 9 bases. CDR3 size: 14 residues. V trimming: 6 bases; J trimming: 5 bases; junction bases outside the gene matches: 9. CDR1 is DFQATT, CDR2 SNEGSKA, per germline (reference sequence). CDR3 sequence reads: CSASRAGGVDTQYF. As DNA, the CDR3 is TGCAGTGCCAGCCGAGCGGGGGGCGTAGATACGCAGTATTTT.

The chain carries TRBV6-4 and TRBJ2-3; 9 positions match TRBD2. CDR1 and CDR2 from the germline V gene are MRHNA and SNTAGT. V trimming: 0 bases; J trimming: 0 bases; junction bases outside the gene matches: 1. The CDR3 is 16 residues long. The CDR3 here is CASSDSAGGSTDTQYF. Here the CDR3 DNA reads TGTGCCAGCAGTGACTCGGCGGGGGGGAGCACAGATACGCAGTATTTT.

The chain couples TRBV6-1 to TRBJ1-2; 7 nucleotides line up with TRBD1. The ends lost 5 bases at V and 8 bases at J; junction bases unmatched: 14. The CDR3 is 15 amino acids. Germline loops: CDR1 MNHNS, CDR2 SASEGT. This CDR3 reads CASSQRSTGRGGYTF. The CDR3 DNA sequence: TGTGCCAGCAGTCAAAGATCGACAGGGAGGGGAGGCTACACCTTC.

The chain employs TRBV2 and TRBJ2-2, with TRBD2 identical over 10 bases. Germline CDR1 reads SNHLY; CDR2 reads FYNNEI. The CDR3 is 16 amino acids. J was trimmed by 8 bases and V by 4 bases; bases with no gene match: 10. The CDR3 bases are TGTGCCAGCAGTGGGCCCAGCGGGGGGGCCGAGGGGGAGCTGTTTTTT. Translating gives CASSGPSGGAEGELFF.

V gene TRBV19 combines with J gene TRBJ1-1, with D perhaps matching TRBD1 (5 bases). Germline lookup yields CDR1 LNHDA and CDR2 SQIVND (reference sequence). CDR3 size: 12 residues. V was pared by 9 bases and J by 4 bases, with 12 bases between. The CDR3 DNA follows: TGTGCCAGCAAAAGGGGCCCCACTGAAGCTTTCTTT. It codes for CASKRGPTEAFF.